This T cell receptor beta chain was obtained from a study of blood T cell repertoires in COVID-19. Details on this clone: Other nucleotide sequences in the sample specify the same CDR3.

Generated by immunoSEQ multiplex PCR, the TCRdb table keeps only in-frame clones and is missing some. The sample includes under 300,000 clones, more than 80% of them seen just once. Trimming removed 0 bases from V and 4 bases from J, with 6 bases in between. Per the germline V gene, CDR1 is MNHNS and CDR2 is SASEGT. This CDR3 is 13 amino acids long. Sample: peripheral blood. This clonotype originated in a woman between 35 and 50 years old with acute or convalescent COVID-19. This chain joins TRBV6-1 and TRBJ1-2; D unresolved. In nucleotides, the CDR3 is TGTGCCAGCAGTGAAGCCGGGAGCTATGGCTACACCTTC. It yields the protein CASSEAGSYGYTF.